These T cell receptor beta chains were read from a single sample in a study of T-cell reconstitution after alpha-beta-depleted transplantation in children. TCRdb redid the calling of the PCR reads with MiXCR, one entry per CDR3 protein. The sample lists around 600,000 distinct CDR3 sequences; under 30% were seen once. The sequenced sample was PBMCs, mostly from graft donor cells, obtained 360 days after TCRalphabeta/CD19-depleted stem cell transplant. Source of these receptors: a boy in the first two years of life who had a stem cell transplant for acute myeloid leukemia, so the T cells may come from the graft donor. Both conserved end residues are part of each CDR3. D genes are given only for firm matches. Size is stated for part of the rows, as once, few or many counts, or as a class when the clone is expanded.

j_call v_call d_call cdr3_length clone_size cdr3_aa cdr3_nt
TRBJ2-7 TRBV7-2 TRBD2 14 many CASTGLAATYEQYF TGTGCCAGCACGGGACTAGCGGCAACCTACGAGCAGTACTTC
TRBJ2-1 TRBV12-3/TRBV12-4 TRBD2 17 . CASSFVAGQSSYNEQFF TGTGCCAGCAGTTTTGTAGCGGGACAAAGCTCCTACAATGAGCAGTTCTTC
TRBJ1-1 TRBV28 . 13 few CASSFWGRTEAFF TGTGCCAGCAGTTTTTGGGGTCGCACTGAAGCTTTCTTT
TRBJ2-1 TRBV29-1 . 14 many CSVGASPSYNEQFF TGCAGCGTCGGAGCGAGCCCCTCCTACAATGAGCAGTTCTTC
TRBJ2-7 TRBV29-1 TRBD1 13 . CSVGGTGDYEQYF TGCAGCGTTGGGGGGACAGGAGACTACGAGCAGTACTTC
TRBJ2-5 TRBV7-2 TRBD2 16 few CASSSVVRGAGETQYF TGTGCCAGCAGTTCCGTAGTGCGGGGGGCAGGGGAGACCCAGTACTTC
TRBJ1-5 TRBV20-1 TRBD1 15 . CSAHSGQEGNQPQHF TGCAGTGCCCACTCCGGACAGGAAGGGAATCAGCCCCAGCATTTT
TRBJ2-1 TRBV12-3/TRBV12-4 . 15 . CASSPDRIPYNEQFF TGTGCCAGCAGCCCGGACAGAATCCCCTACAATGAGCAGTTCTTC
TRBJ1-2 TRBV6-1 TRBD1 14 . CASSPQTGGSGYTF TGTGCCAGCAGTCCCCAAACAGGGGGAAGTGGCTACACCTTC
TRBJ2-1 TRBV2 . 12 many CASSNGDGEQFF TGTGCCAGCAGTAACGGGGACGGTGAGCAGTTCTTC
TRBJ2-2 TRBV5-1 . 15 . CASSLEGEDTGELFF TGCGCCAGCAGCTTGGAAGGGGAGGACACCGGGGAGCTGTTTTTT